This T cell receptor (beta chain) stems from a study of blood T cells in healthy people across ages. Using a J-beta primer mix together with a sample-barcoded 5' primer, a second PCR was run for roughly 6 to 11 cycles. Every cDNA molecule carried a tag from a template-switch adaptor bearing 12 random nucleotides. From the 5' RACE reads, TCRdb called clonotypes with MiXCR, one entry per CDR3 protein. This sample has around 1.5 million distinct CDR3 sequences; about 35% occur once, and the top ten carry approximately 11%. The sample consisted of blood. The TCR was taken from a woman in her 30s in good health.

CDR3 amino acids: CASNNRQAGELFF. CDR3 nucleotides: TGTGCCAGCAACAATCGACAGGCCGGGGAGCTGTTTTTT. The chain links TRBV7-6 to TRBJ2-2, with D maybe TRBD1 (6 bases). From germline, CDR1 is SGHVS and CDR2 FNYEAQ. This CDR3 has 13 residues. The V end was cut by 7 bases, the J end by 6 bases, with 12 bases between.